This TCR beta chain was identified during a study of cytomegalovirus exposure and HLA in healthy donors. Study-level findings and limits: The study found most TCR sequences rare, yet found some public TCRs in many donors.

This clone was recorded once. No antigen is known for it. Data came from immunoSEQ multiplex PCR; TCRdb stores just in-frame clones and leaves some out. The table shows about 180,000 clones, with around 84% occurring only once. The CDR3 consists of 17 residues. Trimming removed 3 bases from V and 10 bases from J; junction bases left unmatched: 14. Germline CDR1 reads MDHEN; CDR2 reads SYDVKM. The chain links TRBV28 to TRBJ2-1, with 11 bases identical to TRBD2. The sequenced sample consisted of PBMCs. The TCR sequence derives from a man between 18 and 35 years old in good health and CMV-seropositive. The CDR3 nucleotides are TGTGCCAGCAGTTTCAATTACGTAGCGGGGGGGTCGAAGGAGCAGTTCTTC. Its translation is CASSFNYVAGGSKEQFF.